This T cell receptor (beta chain) came from a study of blood T cell repertoires in COVID-19. Study-level background: From the United States, Italy and Spain came samples of acute and convalescent COVID-19.

The germline V gene has CDR1 MGHRA and CDR2 YSYEKL. The CDR3 length is 20 residues. The trim removed 4 bases at V and 0 bases at J, leaving 17 bases unmatched. Measured with immunoSEQ multiplex PCR; TCRdb has only the in-frame clones, and not every one. The sample contains tens of thousands of clones, about 88% of which appear only once. Those who participated ranged in age from roughly 18 to 95 years and resided in about two dozen US areas. This receptor was obtained from a woman aged 50 to 60 who had recovered from COVID-19. Sequencing input: PBMCs or T cells enriched from blood (not recorded which). V usage is TRBV4-1 and J usage is TRBJ2-1, with 8 bases lining up with TRBD2. The CDR3 region has the DNA TGCGCCAGCAGCCCCAACCCCGTTAATGGGGCGGGAGGCTCCTACAATGAGCAGTTCTTC. Amino acid sequence: CASSPNPVNGAGGSYNEQFF.